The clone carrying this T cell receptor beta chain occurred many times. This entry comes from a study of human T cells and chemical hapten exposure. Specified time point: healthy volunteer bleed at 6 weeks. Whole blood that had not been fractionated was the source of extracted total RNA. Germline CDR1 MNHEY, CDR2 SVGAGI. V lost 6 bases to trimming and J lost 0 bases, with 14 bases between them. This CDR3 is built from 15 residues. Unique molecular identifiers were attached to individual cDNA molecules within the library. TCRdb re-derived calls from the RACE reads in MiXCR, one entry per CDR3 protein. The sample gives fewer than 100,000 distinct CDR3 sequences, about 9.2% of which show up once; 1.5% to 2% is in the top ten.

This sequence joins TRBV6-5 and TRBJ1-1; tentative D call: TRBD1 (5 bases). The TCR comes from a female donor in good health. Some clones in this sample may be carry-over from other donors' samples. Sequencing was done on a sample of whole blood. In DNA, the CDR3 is TGTGCCAGCAGCGACGGGGCCCTTATGAACACTGAAGCTTTCTTT. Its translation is CASSDGALMNTEAFF.